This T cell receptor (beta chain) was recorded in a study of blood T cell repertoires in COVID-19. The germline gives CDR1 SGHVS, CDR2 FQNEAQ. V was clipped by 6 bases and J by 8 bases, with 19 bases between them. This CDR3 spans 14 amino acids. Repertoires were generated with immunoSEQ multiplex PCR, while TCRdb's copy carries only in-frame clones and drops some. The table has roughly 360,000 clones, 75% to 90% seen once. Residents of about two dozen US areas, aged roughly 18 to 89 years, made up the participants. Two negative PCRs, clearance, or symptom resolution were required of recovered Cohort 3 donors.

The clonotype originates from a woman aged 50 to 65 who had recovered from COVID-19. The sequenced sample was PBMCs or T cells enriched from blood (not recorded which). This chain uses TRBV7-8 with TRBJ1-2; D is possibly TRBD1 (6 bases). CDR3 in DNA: TGTGCCAGCAGTTCCTCTGGGGGCGCTGGGGGCTACACCTTC. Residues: CASSSSGGAGGYTF.